Given below is one T cell receptor beta chain in context. TCRdb's copy holds only in-frame clones and misses some; the assay was immunoSEQ multiplex PCR. The sample records around 100,000 clones, about nine tenths being singletons. This record belongs to a study of blood T cell repertoires in COVID-19. Input material: peripheral blood. The sequence came from a man over 45 with acute or convalescent COVID-19.

DNA of the CDR3: TGTGTCAGAAGCTTTCACCAAACCCCTAGCGCCCATTCCTACGAGCAGTACTTC. Residues: CVRSFHQTPSAHSYEQYF. This chain uses TRBV7-5 with TRBJ2-7; no DNA check was done on the table's D call, TRBD2. TRBV7-5 is a pseudogene locus. The CDR3 contains 18 residues.